The clone carrying this T cell receptor beta chain was found many times. Its target is unknown. These data are taken from a study of Graves' ophthalmopathy and Graves' hyperthyroidism. Beta-chain TCR CDR3 regions were amplified from RNA transcripts. HTBI primers were employed in first-round RT-PCR, then a second-round multiplex PCR followed. TCRdb called the multiplex PCR reads again in MiXCR, with one record for every CDR3 protein. Of about 340,000 distinct CDR3 sequences listed, about 17% are singletons. General observations from the study: Also, most clonotypes expanded in the thyroid above 0.001 frequency appeared in blood.

Germline values: CDR1 SGHRS, CDR2 YFSETQ. CDR3 length: 14 residues. The V end lost 0 bases, the J end lost 6 bases, and 7 bases lay between the germline ends. This sequence joins TRBV5-1 and TRBJ1-6, with unresolved D. This TCR came from an adult man with Graves' ophthalmopathy. Sequencing input: peripheral blood. CDR3 protein: CASSLVQTNSPLHF. The CDR3, as DNA: TGCGCCAGCAGCTTGGTACAGACTAATTCACCCCTCCACTTT.